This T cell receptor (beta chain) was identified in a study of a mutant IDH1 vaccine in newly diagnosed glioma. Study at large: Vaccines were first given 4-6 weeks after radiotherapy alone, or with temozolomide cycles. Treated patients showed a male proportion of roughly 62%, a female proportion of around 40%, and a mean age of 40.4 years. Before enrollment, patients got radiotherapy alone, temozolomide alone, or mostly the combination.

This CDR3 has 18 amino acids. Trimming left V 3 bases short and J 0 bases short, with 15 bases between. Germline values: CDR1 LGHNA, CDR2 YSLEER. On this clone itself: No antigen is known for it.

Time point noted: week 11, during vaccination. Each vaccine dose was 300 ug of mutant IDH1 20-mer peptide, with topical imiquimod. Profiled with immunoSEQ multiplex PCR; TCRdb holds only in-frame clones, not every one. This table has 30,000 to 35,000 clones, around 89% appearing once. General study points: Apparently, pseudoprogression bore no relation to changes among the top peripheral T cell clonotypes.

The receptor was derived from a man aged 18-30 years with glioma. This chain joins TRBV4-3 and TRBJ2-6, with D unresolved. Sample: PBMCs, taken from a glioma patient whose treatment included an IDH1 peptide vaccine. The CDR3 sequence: CASSQAAHQSSGANVLTF. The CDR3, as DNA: TGCGCCAGCAGCCAGGCGGCCCATCAGAGCTCTGGGGCCAACGTCCTGACTTTC.